The subject of this entry is one T cell receptor beta chain. This sample stems from a study of cytomegalovirus exposure and HLA in healthy donors. The V and J ends lost 4 bases and 9 bases respectively, with 10 bases between them. The CDR3 spans 13 residues. Germline assignment: CDR1 LGHNA and CDR2 YSLEER. Despite likely unrecorded immune exposures, the donors were nominally healthy at the time of sampling. Vbeta (60) and Jbeta (13) primers were used in the PCR. Only in-frame clones appear in the TCRdb table, and some are missing; sequencing was by immunoSEQ multiplex PCR. The profile shows approximately 100,000 clones, around 59% of them singletons.

This chain links TRBV4-3 with TRBJ1-6; no clear D. Sequenced input: PBMCs. The sequence derives from a human donor in good health. The CDR3 sequence is CASSRRSGSPLHF. As DNA, the CDR3 is TGCGCCAGCAGCCGTCGGTCAGGTTCACCCCTCCACTTT.